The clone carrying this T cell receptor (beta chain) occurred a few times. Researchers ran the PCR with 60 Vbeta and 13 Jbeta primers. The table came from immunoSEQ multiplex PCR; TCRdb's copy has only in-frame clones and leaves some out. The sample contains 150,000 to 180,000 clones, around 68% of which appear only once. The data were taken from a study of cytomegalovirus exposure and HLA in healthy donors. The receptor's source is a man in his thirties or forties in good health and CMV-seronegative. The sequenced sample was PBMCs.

CDR3 region: CASSVGGAYGYTF. CDR3 coding DNA: TGTGCCAGCAGTGTAGGGGGCGCATATGGCTACACCTTC. This chain uses TRBV5-4 with TRBJ1-2; 7 bases fit TRBD1. The CDR3 runs 13 residues. CDR1 SGHNT and CDR2 YYREEE come from the germline V gene (reference sequence). The ends lost 5 bases at V and 5 bases at J; junction bases unmatched: 6.